The 9 T cell receptor beta chains listed next were all sequenced from one sample in a study of T cells in women clearing cervical HPV infection. Repertoires were generated with immunoSEQ multiplex PCR, while TCRdb's copy carries only in-frame clones and drops some. The sample totals 21,000 or so clones. The sample consisted of blood buffy coat. Source of these receptors: a woman aged 18 to 75 with a cervical HPV16 infection that either progressed to CIN3+ or cleared (not recorded which).

Turning to this clone: The sequenced fragment ends 3 residues before the CDR3 boundary, so the rest is inferred from the germline J gene. This chain uses TRBV29-1 with TRBJ1-1, with 10 bases identical to TRBD1. This CDR3 region has 14 residues. The germline CDR1 and CDR2 sequences are SQVTM and ANQGSEA. V shed 6 bases and J 4 bases; nucleotides not matched to a gene: 8. CDR3 loop: CSVEDRGWTTEAFF. Partial CDR3 DNA: TGCAGCGTAGAGGACAGGGGGTGGACCACTGAA.

Turning to this clone: The read terminates 3 residues ahead of where the CDR3 ends, so the germline J gene completes it. This chain links TRBV7-9 with TRBJ1-2; 7 bases agree with TRBD1. This CDR3 is built from 15 residues. CDR1 and CDR2 from the germline V gene are SEHNR and FQNEAQ (reference sequence). The CDR3 is CASSLAQGQLKDYTF. The sequenced CDR3 bases are TGTGCCAGCAGCTTAGCCCAGGGACAGTTGAAGGAC.

Of note for this clone: The read comes to an end 3 residues before the CDR3 does, leaving the germline J gene to fill in the end. The V call is TRBV14, the J call TRBJ2-5; 7 bases line up with TRBD1. This CDR3 is built from 19 residues. The trim removed 2 bases at V and 1 base at J, leaving 16 bases unmatched. The germline V gene has CDR1 SGHDN and CDR2 FVKESK. CDR3 DNA (partial): TGTGCCAGCAGCCAAAGCAGGCAGGCCAGGGGGTTACCCCAAGAGACC. As protein: CASSQSRQARGLPQET. The full CDR3 is CASSQSRQARGLPQETQYF.

A note on this clone: The observed sequence ends 3 residues before the CDR3 terminus, with the missing tail filled in from the germline J gene. The chain links TRBV4-2 to TRBJ1-3; 12 bases fit TRBD1. CDR3 length: 17 amino acids. CDR1 is LGHNA and CDR2 is YNFKEQ in the germline V gene. Trimming cost V 0 bases and J 2 bases; bases outside gene matches: 2. Partial CDR3 DNA: TGTGCCAGCAGCCAAGAAGGGGACAGGGGGCCTGGAAACACC. It codes for CASSQEGDRGPGNT. The entire CDR3 is CASSQEGDRGPGNTIYF.

This clone is identified as medium-sized from frequency. CDR3 sequence reads: CATSGTGLSGANVLTF. CDR3 DNA, as far as it was read: TGTGCCACCTCCGGGACAGGCCTCTCTGGGGCCAACGTC. The chain joins TRBV6-4 to TRBJ2-6, with 8 positions matching TRBD1. The DNA ends 3 residues before the CDR3 does, and the rest of the CDR3 is filled in from the germline J gene. The J segment lost 0 bases and the V segment lost 10 bases, leaving 8 bases of the junction unmatched. Germline loops: CDR1 MRHNA, CDR2 SNTAGT. This CDR3 contains 16 residues.

A note on this clone: The missing CDR3 end, 3 residues past where the read stops, is filled in from the germline J gene. V usage is TRBV18 and J usage is TRBJ1-4, with 7 bases lining up with TRBD1. V shed 4 bases, J shed 6 bases, and the junction held 5 bases outside the gene matches. CDR3 length: 14 amino acids. CDR1 is KGHSH, CDR2 LQKENI, per germline. The CDR3: CASSRGGGDEKLFF. The sequenced CDR3 bases are TGTGCCAGCTCACGAGGAGGGGGCGATGAAAAA.

With regard to this clone: From the germline J gene comes the end of the CDR3, since the read stops 3 residues before it. The chain links TRBV6-4 to TRBJ2-1; 7 bases match TRBD1. This CDR3 region has 16 residues. With V trimmed by 2 bases and J by 6 bases, 10 bases remained unmatched. CDR1 and CDR2 from the germline V gene are MRHNA and SNTAGT. The CDR3 bases that were read are TGTGCCAGCAGTGACCTCCCCGCAGGGGGTCTCAATGAG. It translates to CASSDLPAGGLNE. The full CDR3 protein is CASSDLPAGGLNEQFF.

As to this clone: Distinct nucleotide sequences in the sample also encode this CDR3. CDR3 sequence reads: CASGRQGSGNTIYF. Partial CDR3 DNA: TGTGCCAGCGGTAGACAGGGTTCTGGAAACACC. The chain uses TRBV2 and TRBJ1-3, with 7 bases aligning to TRBD1. The DNA ends 3 residues before the CDR3 does, and the rest of the CDR3 is filled in from the germline J gene. Trimming cost V 8 bases and J 1 base; bases outside gene matches: 5. This CDR3 is 14 amino acids long. The germline V gene has CDR1 SNHLY and CDR2 FYNNEI.

Details on this clone: The read falls 3 residues short of the CDR3 end, and the missing part is taken from the germline J gene. The gene calls are TRBV12-5 and TRBJ2-1, with TRBD2 as a possible D gene (5 bases). V lost 6 bases and J 3 bases, leaving 6 bases between the germline ends. Germline V gene lookup returns CDR1 LGHNT and CDR2 FRNRAP. This CDR3 has 12 amino acids. The CDR3 here is CASGLGYNEQFF. Partial CDR3 DNA: TGTGCTAGTGGACTAGGCTACAATGAG.